Following are 18 T cell receptor beta chains from one sample sequenced in a study of blood T cell repertoires in COVID-19. Clones were read by immunoSEQ multiplex PCR, and TCRdb kept only the in-frame ones, dropping some. The sample holds around 320,000 clones; roughly 91% are singletons and the top ten take roughly 2.8%. Source material: PBMCs or T cells enriched from blood (not recorded which). The origin of the receptors is a woman between 45 and 65 years old who had been exposed to COVID-19.

The gene calls are TRBV25-1 and TRBJ1-5, with 8 bases fitting TRBD1. The length of the CDR3 is 15 residues. V was clipped by 4 bases and J by 0 bases; unmatched bases: 2. Germline assignment: CDR1 MGHDK and CDR2 SYGVNS. CDR3 protein: CASSGTGYSNQPQHF. Here the CDR3 DNA reads TGTGCCAGCAGTGGGACAGGGTATAGCAATCAGCCCCAGCATTTT.

This chain uses TRBV19 with TRBJ2-1; 10 bases agree with TRBD2. CDR3 length: 17 residues. Germline-derived CDR1 and CDR2 are LNHDA and SQIVND (reference sequence). V was clipped by 11 bases and J by 4 bases; unmatched bases: 17. CDR3 amino acids: CAVQASGGRHSYNEQFF. The CDR3, as DNA: TGTGCCGTACAGGCTAGCGGGGGCCGCCACTCATACAATGAGCAGTTCTTC. The entire variable domain, with the rest obtained from reference TRBV19 and TRBJ2-1, is as follows: DGGITQSPKYLFRKEGQNVTLSCEQNLNHDAMYWYRQDPGQGLRLIYYSQIVNDFQKGDIAEGYSVSREKKESFPLTVTSAQKNPTAFYLCAVQASGGRHSYNEQFFGPGTRLTVL.

The rearrangement uses TRBV10-3 and TRBJ1-5, with D maybe TRBD1 (5 bases). V lost 11 bases and J lost 5, with 16 bases in between. This CDR3 is built from 13 residues. CDR1 and CDR2 (germline): ENHRY, SYGVKD. CDR3 sequence: CAAHGGVDQPQHF. The CDR3 nucleotides are TGTGCCGCTCATGGGGGGGTAGATCAGCCCCAGCATTTT.

The genes are TRBV9 and TRBJ1-1; D gene ambiguous. Germline V CDR1 and CDR2: SGDLS, YYNGEE. The V end lost 2 bases, the J end lost 2 bases, and 10 bases lay between the germline ends. The CDR3 spans 14 residues. The CDR3: CASSVQARNTEAFF. CDR3 DNA: TGTGCCAGCAGCGTTCAGGCCCGAAACACTGAAGCTTTCTTT. Together with reference TRBV9 and TRBJ1-1, the CDR3 gives the full variable domain: DSGVTQTPKHLITATGQRVTLRCSPRSGDLSVYWYQQSLDQGLQFLIQYYNGEERAKGNILERFSAQQFPDLHSELNLSSLELGDSALYFCASSVQARNTEAFFGQGTRLTVV.

The J gene is TRBJ2-6, the V gene TRBV3-1 (or the pseudogene TRBV3-2), with D maybe TRBD1 (6 bases). Between the trimmed V and J ends, which lost 2 bases and 2 bases, there was a span of 16 bases. Per the germline V gene, CDR1 is LGHDT and CDR2 is YNNKEL (reference sequence). The CDR3 runs to 18 residues. The DNA for the CDR3 is TGTGCCAGCAGCCAAAGGGACATTACCAACACTGGGGCCAACGTCCTGACTTTC. It encodes CASSQRDITNTGANVLTF.

The chain is built from TRBV4-1 and TRBJ1-2, with D tentatively TRBD1 (6 bases). V shed 3 bases and J shed 7 bases, with 12 bases lying between them. Germline CDR1 is MGHRA and CDR2 is YSYEKL. The length of the CDR3 is 13 residues. CDR3 residues: CASSQTGGGGYTF. The CDR3 region has the DNA TGCGCCAGCAGCCAGACAGGTGGCGGTGGCTACACCTTC.

The chain is built from TRBV7-8 and TRBJ1-3, with D unclear. Germline V lookup: CDR1 SGHVS, CDR2 FQNEAQ. The CDR3 length is 17 residues. V lost 5 bases and J lost 0, with 17 bases in between. The DNA of the CDR3 is TGTGCCAGCAGCACTAATTTACTTGACGGCTCTGGAAACACCATATATTTT. It specifies CASSTNLLDGSGNTIYF.

The chain links TRBV4-2 to TRBJ2-1; 8 bases map to TRBD2. CDR3 size: 16 residues. The germline gives CDR1 LGHNA, CDR2 YNFKEQ. V shed 2 bases, J shed 7 bases, and the junction held 10 bases outside the gene matches. CDR3 nucleotides: TGTGCCAGCAGCCAAATAGTCGGACTAGCTGGTAATGAGCAGTTCTTC. Translating it yields CASSQIVGLAGNEQFF.

The chain joins TRBV7-2 to TRBJ1-1; D unresolved. Looked up from germline, CDR1 is SGHTA and CDR2 is FQGNSA. The ends were cut back, 1 base at V and 5 bases at J, with 11 bases in the middle. CDR3 length: 14 residues. The CDR3: CASSLEQSITEAFF. CDR3 DNA: TGTGCCAGCAGCTTAGAACAGTCCATTACTGAAGCTTTCTTT.

The V call is TRBV5-4, the J call TRBJ1-1, with 7 bases identical to TRBD1. CDR1 and CDR2 (germline): SGHNT, YYREEE (reference sequence). V lost 7 bases, J lost 1 base, and 7 bases stayed unmatched. This CDR3 comprises 14 residues. DNA of the CDR3: TGTGCCAGCCAAAAGACAGGGCGGAACACTGAAGCTTTCTTT. Encoded protein: CASQKTGRNTEAFF.

The chain is built from TRBV6-4 and TRBJ2-7; tentatively, D is TRBD2 (5 bases). V lost 2 bases to trimming and J lost 5 bases, with 10 bases between them. Germline CDR1 MRHNA, CDR2 SNTAGT. This CDR3 comprises 13 residues. The CDR3 coding sequence is TGTGCCAGCAGTGACGTCCCGGGGAACGAGCAGTACTTC. Translated, it gives CASSDVPGNEQYF.

This chain connects TRBV3-1 (or the pseudogene TRBV3-2) to TRBJ2-7; 14 bases agree with TRBD2. The CDR3 loop spans 18 amino acids. The germline CDR1 and CDR2 sequences are LGHDT and YNNKEL (reference sequence). With V trimmed by 3 bases and J by 0 bases, 7 bases remained unmatched. The CDR3 here is CASSQGLAGATRSYEQYF. CDR3 sequence (DNA): TGTGCCAGCAGCCAGGGACTAGCGGGGGCAACACGCTCCTACGAGCAGTACTTC.

This clone appeared a few times. The rearrangement links TRBV28 to TRBJ1-4; D call uncertain. Germline CDR1 is MDHEN and CDR2 is SYDVKM. CDR3 size: 14 residues. Trimming removed 4 bases from V and 8 bases from J, with 14 bases in between. The CDR3 sequence is CASSSKGDGEKLFF. DNA of the CDR3: TGTGCCAGCAGTTCCAAAGGAGATGGGGAAAAACTGTTTTTT.

The chain links TRBV5-4 to TRBJ1-1; D may be TRBD1 (6 bases). The CDR3 length is 15 residues. V was pared by 0 bases and J by 0 bases, with 9 bases between. Per the germline V gene, CDR1 is SGHNT and CDR2 is YYREEE (reference sequence). CDR3 in amino acids: CASSLAPGVNTEAFF. The CDR3 DNA reads as TGTGCCAGCAGCTTGGCCCCAGGGGTGAACACTGAAGCTTTCTTT.

The V gene is TRBV5-5, the J gene TRBJ1-6; 8 bases agree with TRBD1. The germline V gene has CDR1 SGHKS and CDR2 YYEKEE (reference sequence). Trimming removed 5 bases from V and 10 bases from J; junction bases left unmatched: 23. The CDR3 contains 19 residues. CDR3 sequence (DNA): TGTGCCAGCAGGGAGTGGAGGTTTGTGTCTGGGACAGGTGAATCACCCCTCCACTTT. Its protein product is CASREWRFVSGTGESPLHF.

The rearrangement uses TRBV9 and TRBJ2-3, with TRBD2 matching 9 bases. V shed 0 bases and J 4 bases; nucleotides not matched to a gene: 3. The CDR3 runs to 15 residues. CDR1 and CDR2 from the germline V gene are SGDLS and YYNGEE. The CDR3 protein is CASSVGGGAADTQYF. CDR3 nucleotides: TGTGCCAGCAGCGTAGGCGGGGGGGCGGCAGATACGCAGTATTTT. Full variable domain (missing parts from reference TRBV9 and TRBJ2-3): DSGVTQTPKHLITATGQRVTLRCSPRSGDLSVYWYQQSLDQGLQFLIQYYNGEERAKGNILERFSAQQFPDLHSELNLSSLELGDSALYFCASSVGGGAADTQYFGPGTRLTVL.

The gene calls are TRBV15 and TRBJ1-5, with D possibly matching TRBD1 (5 bases). The V end lost 0 bases, the J end lost 1 base, and 7 bases lay between the germline ends. The germline V gene has CDR1 LNHNV and CDR2 YYDKDF (reference sequence). This CDR3 is 15 amino acids long. The CDR3 DNA reads TGTGCCACCAGCAGAGACCGACAGAGCAATCAGCCCCAGCATTTT. Translated: CATSRDRQSNQPQHF.

The chain carries TRBV5-1 and TRBJ2-7; no clear D. With 1 base removed from V and 6 bases from J, the gap between germline ends came to 8 bases. This CDR3 comprises 12 residues. Per germline, CDR1 SGHRS and CDR2 YFSETQ. The CDR3 here is CASSLLKCEQYF. CDR3 DNA: TGCGCCAGCAGCTTGCTAAAGTGCGAGCAGTACTTC.